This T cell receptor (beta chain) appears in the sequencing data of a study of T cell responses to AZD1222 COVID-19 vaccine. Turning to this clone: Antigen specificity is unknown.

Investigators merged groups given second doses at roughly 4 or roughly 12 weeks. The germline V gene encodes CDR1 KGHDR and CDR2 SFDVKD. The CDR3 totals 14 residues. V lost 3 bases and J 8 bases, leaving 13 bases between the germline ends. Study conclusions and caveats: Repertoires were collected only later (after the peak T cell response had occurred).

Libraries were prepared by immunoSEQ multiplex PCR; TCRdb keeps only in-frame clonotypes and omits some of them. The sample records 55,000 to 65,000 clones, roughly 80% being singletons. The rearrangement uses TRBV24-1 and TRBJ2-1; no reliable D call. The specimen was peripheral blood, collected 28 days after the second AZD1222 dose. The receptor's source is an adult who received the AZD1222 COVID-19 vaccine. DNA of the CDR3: TGTGCCACCAGTGATAATTATGGGTCCCATGAGCAGTTCTTC. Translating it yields CATSDNYGSHEQFF.